The 22 T cell receptor beta chains given below trace back to one sample, sequenced in a study of PD-1 blockade in classical Hodgkin lymphoma. With no exception, relapse followed autologous stem cell transplantation in all patients, and brentuximab vedotin exposure varied. TCRdb's table, derived via immunoSEQ multiplex PCR, lists solely in-frame clones and lacks some. The data hold around 15,000 clones, with about two thirds observed a single time. Sequenced here: peripheral blood mononuclear cells (PBMCs), sampled before the second cycle of nivolumab. The receptors were gathered from a human donor with classical Hodgkin lymphoma.

The chain carries TRBV30 and TRBJ1-6; 7 nucleotides line up with TRBD1. The CDR3 loop spans 12 amino acids. V lost 8 bases to trimming and J lost 14 bases; unmatched junction nucleotides: 12. Germline assignment: CDR1 GTSNPN and CDR2 SVGIG (reference sequence). CDR3 loop: CALGQGEVTLHF. As DNA, the CDR3 is TGTGCCCTTGGGCAGGGGGAGGTAACCCTCCACTTT. Combining the CDR3 with reference TRBV30 and TRBJ1-6 gives the whole variable domain SQTIHQWPATLVQPVGSPLSLECTVEGTSNPNLYWYRQAAGRGLQLLFYSVGIGQISSEVPQNLSASRPQDRQFILSSKKLLLSDSGFYLCALGQGEVTLHFGNGTRLTVT.

The V gene is TRBV6-5, the J gene TRBJ2-2; the D call may be TRBD1 or TRBD2 (5 bases each). Trimming left V 4 bases short and J 1 base short, with 13 bases between. The CDR3 length is 16 residues. From germline, CDR1 is MNHEY and CDR2 SVGAGI. The CDR3 sequence is CASSSAMGENTGELFF. The CDR3 region has the DNA TGTGCCAGCAGTTCGGCGATGGGGGAGAACACCGGGGAGCTGTTTTTT.

The CDR3 DNA is TGTGCCAGCAGCTCTTCGACAGGCAGCTCCTATAATTCACCCCTCCACTTT. It translates to CASSSSTGSSYNSPLHF. The V gene is TRBV5-4, the J gene TRBJ1-6; TRBD1 is a possible D gene (6 bases). V lost 3 bases and J lost 0, with 13 bases in between. CDR1 is SGHNT and CDR2 is YYREEE in the germline V gene (reference sequence). This CDR3 spans 17 amino acids.

This chain links TRBV7-6 with TRBJ2-2; no clear D. Per the germline V gene, CDR1 is SGHVS and CDR2 is FNYEAQ. The V and J ends lost 1 base and 5 bases respectively, with 8 bases between them. There are 14 residues in the CDR3. In DNA, the CDR3 is TGTGCCAGCAGCTTAGTGTCCCGAACCGGGGAGCTGTTTTTT. Translating it yields CASSLVSRTGELFF.

This clone has only a few counts. CDR3 in amino acids: CASSLGDVPKNIQYF. The CDR3 DNA is TGTGCCAGCAGTTTGGGGGACGTCCCCAAAAACATTCAGTACTTC. This chain uses TRBV28 with TRBJ2-4, with D perhaps TRBD1 or TRBD2 (5 bases each). CDR1 and CDR2 (germline): MDHEN, SYDVKM. With 3 bases removed from V and 2 bases from J, the gap between germline ends came to 11 bases. This CDR3 has 15 amino acids.

This chain connects TRBV14 to TRBJ2-2, with D unclear. CDR1 is SGHDN and CDR2 is FVKESK in the germline V gene. This CDR3 is 13 amino acids long. Trimming left V 2 bases short and J 4 bases short, with 5 bases between. As DNA, the CDR3 is TGTGCCAGCAGCCAATCTCGCACCGGGGAGCTGTTTTTT. This encodes CASSQSRTGELFF.

This chain links TRBV28 with TRBJ1-1; D is perhaps TRBD1 (6 bases). The germline V and J ends were trimmed by 4 bases and 10 bases, with 19 bases remaining between them. The length of the CDR3 is 14 residues. Germline V gives CDR1 MDHEN, CDR2 SYDVKM. In DNA form, the CDR3 reads TGTGCCAGCAGTTCCCCCTCCGGGACAAAGCGAGCTTTCTTT. Its protein product is CASSSPSGTKRAFF.

This clone was picked up one time. V and J are TRBV5-1 and TRBJ2-7; D not resolved. Deletions cut 1 base from V and 4 bases from J, with 12 bases between. CDR1 and CDR2 from the germline V gene are SGHRS and YFSETQ. The CDR3 totals 14 residues. The CDR3: CASSLSQSPYEQYF. CDR3 DNA: TGCGCCAGCAGCTTGTCACAGAGCCCATACGAGCAGTACTTC.

The rearrangement joins TRBV18 to TRBJ2-7, with unresolved D. Germline CDR1 KGHSH, CDR2 LQKENI. The CDR3 runs to 15 residues. Between the trimmed V and J ends, which lost 0 bases and 2 bases, there was a span of 11 bases. CDR3 DNA sequence: TGTGCCAGCTCACCACCGGGTCGGCCCACCTACGAGCAGTACTTC. Translating gives CASSPPGRPTYEQYF.

In DNA, the CDR3 is TGTGCCAGCAGACGGACCGGAAGTGGTAGCGGACTCTACGAGCAGTACTTC. It translates to CASRRTGSGSGLYEQYF. The chain recombines TRBV27 with TRBJ2-7; tentatively, D is TRBD2 (6 bases). The V gene's germline CDR1 is MNHEY and CDR2 SMNVEV (reference sequence). The CDR3 is 17 amino acids. V was trimmed by 6 bases and J by 3 bases, leaving 24 bases between them.

CDR3 amino acids: CASSLRAGATVDIQYF. The CDR3 DNA follows: TGTGCCAGCAGTTTACGAGCGGGAGCAACTGTAGACATTCAGTACTTC. V gene TRBV28 combines with J gene TRBJ2-4; TRBD2 matches 8 bases. From germline, CDR1 is MDHEN and CDR2 SYDVKM. The CDR3 runs to 16 residues. V dropped 2 bases and J dropped 8; count of bases not matched to a gene: 11.

J is TRBJ2-1 and V is TRBV6-5; 9 bases match TRBD2. Germline CDR1 reads MNHEY; CDR2 reads SVGAGI. CDR3 size: 15 residues. V lost 6 bases, J lost 8 bases, and 11 bases stayed unmatched. The CDR3 here is CASRFSGSLVDEQFF. CDR3 coding DNA: TGTGCCAGCAGATTTAGCGGGAGTTTAGTCGATGAGCAGTTCTTC.

The rearrangement links TRBV7-2 to TRBJ1-5, with D uncertain. V was clipped by 1 base and J by 2 bases, with 9 bases between them. Germline-derived CDR1 and CDR2 are SGHTA and FQGNSA. This CDR3 region has 15 residues. The CDR3 reads CASSLGPYGNQPQHF. CDR3 nucleotides: TGTGCCAGCAGCTTAGGGCCTTATGGCAATCAGCCCCAGCATTTT.

This clone appeared a few times. V gene TRBV27 combines with J gene TRBJ2-1; possibly TRBD1 or TRBD2 for D (5 bases each). Germline CDR1 and CDR2: MNHEY and SMNVEV (reference sequence). CDR3 length: 15 residues. V lost 5 bases to trimming and J lost 8 bases, with 19 bases between them. CDR3 bases: TGTGCCAGCAGTATCGGAGCGCCCCTGGGGGATGAGCAGTTCTTC. This codes for CASSIGAPLGDEQFF.

This chain connects TRBV19 to TRBJ2-2; 7 nucleotides line up with TRBD2. The germline V gene encodes CDR1 LNHDA and CDR2 SQIVND (reference sequence). This CDR3 comprises 17 residues. The trim removed 7 bases at V and 7 bases at J, leaving 18 bases unmatched. CDR3 coding DNA: TGTGCCAGTATGTGGCCTATCGAGTCGGGAGGAAGCGGGGAGCTGTTTTTT. This sequence encodes CASMWPIESGGSGELFF.

The gene calls are TRBV4-1 and TRBJ1-4, with D hard to call. The germline CDR1 and CDR2 sequences are MGHRA and YSYEKL. This CDR3 is built from 13 residues. The V gene lost 0 bases and the J gene lost 5 bases, with 4 bases spanning the gap. CDR3 bases: TGCGCCAGCAGCCAAGATTGGAATGAAAAACTGTTTTTT. Translation: CASSQDWNEKLFF.

The chain joins TRBV11-3 to TRBJ1-1; D possibly corresponds to TRBD1 (5 bases). The V end was cut by 2 bases, the J end by 4 bases, with 8 bases between. This CDR3 is 13 amino acids long. In germline, CDR1 is SGHNT, CDR2 YENEEA. The CDR3 here is CASSLRRGTEAFF. The DNA of the CDR3 is TGTGCCAGCAGCTTAAGAAGGGGCACTGAAGCTTTCTTT. Full variable domain (missing parts from reference TRBV11-3 and TRBJ1-1): EAGVVQSPRYKIIEKKQPVAFWCNPISGHNTLYWYLQNLGQGPELLIRYENEEAVDDSQLPKDRFSAERLKGVDSTLKIQPAELGDSAVYLCASSLRRGTEAFFGQGTRLTVV.

In this sample, this clone turned up once. The V call is TRBV7-8, the J call TRBJ2-7, with D perhaps being TRBD1 or TRBD2 (5 bases each). CDR1 and CDR2 from the germline V gene are SGHVS and FQNEAQ. V dropped 3 bases and J dropped 7 bases, with 19 bases sitting between them. The CDR3 length is 15 residues. CDR3 region: CASSLAGTTLVEQYF. The CDR3 DNA reads TGTGCCAGCAGCTTGGCCGGGACCACTCTGGTTGAGCAGTACTTC.

Regarding this clone: This may arise from a read error, as a much more abundant clone is one base away. Within the sample, other DNA sequences also encode this same CDR3. The chain has TRBV29-1 and TRBJ2-3, with D unresolved. The CDR3 covers 11 residues. Germline V gene lookup returns CDR1 SQVTM and CDR2 ANQGSEA. Trimming left V 4 bases short and J 2 bases short, with 4 bases between. CDR3 nucleotides: TGCAGCGTTGGTTACACAGATACGCAGTATTTT. Its protein product is CSVGYTDTQYF.

The chain employs TRBV7-2 and TRBJ1-1, with a weak D call TRBD1 (5 bases). Germline CDR1 and CDR2: SGHTA and FQGNSA. The CDR3 has 13 amino acids. Trimming cost V 6 bases and J 1 base, with 9 bases left between them. CDR3 loop: CASRQQANTEAFF. The CDR3 nucleotides are TGTGCCAGCAGACAACAGGCGAACACTGAAGCTTTCTTT.

The chain is built from TRBV4-1 and TRBJ2-1; perhaps TRBD2 as D (6 bases). Between the trimmed V and J ends, which lost 1 base and 4 bases, there was a span of 14 bases. The CDR3 has 16 amino acids. Germline V gene lookup returns CDR1 MGHRA and CDR2 YSYEKL. The CDR3, as DNA: TGCGCCAGCAGCCAAGTGGCAGGGACTCTGTACAATGAGCAGTTCTTC. It translates to CASSQVAGTLYNEQFF.

About this clone itself: Relative to the germline gene, one junction end is altered; a read error may explain this. This chain links TRBV11-2 with TRBJ2-5; no firm D call. Germline V CDR1 and CDR2: SGHAT, FQNNGV. The CDR3 has 12 amino acids. CDR3 sequence reads: CASSLDQGTQYF. The CDR3 DNA is TGTGCCAGCAGCTTAGATCAAGGGACCCAGTACTTC.